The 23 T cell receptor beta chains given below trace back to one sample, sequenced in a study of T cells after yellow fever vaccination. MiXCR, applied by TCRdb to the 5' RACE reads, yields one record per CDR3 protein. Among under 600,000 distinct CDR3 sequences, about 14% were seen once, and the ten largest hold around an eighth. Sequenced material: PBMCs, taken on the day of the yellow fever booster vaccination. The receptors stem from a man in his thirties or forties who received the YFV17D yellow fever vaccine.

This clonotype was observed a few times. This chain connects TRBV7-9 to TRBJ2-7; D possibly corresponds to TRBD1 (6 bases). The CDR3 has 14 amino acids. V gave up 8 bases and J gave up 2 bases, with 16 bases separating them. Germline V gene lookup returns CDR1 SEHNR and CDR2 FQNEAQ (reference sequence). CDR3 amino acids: CASSNRDAPYEQYF. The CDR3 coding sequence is TGTGCCAGCTCTAACAGGGATGCGCCCTACGAGCAGTACTTC.

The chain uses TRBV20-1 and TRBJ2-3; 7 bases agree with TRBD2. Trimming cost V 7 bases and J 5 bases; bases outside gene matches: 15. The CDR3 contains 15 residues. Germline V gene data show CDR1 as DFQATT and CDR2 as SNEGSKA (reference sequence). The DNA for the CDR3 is TGCAGTGTTTACGGCGGGAGTGAGACCAAAGATACGCAGTATTTT. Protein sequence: CSVYGGSETKDTQYF.

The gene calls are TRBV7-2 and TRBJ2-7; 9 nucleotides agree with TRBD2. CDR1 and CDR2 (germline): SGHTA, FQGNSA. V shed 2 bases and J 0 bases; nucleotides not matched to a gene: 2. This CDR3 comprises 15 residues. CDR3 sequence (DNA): TGTGCCAGCAGCTTAATAGCGGGAGACTCCTACGAGCAGTACTTC. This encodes CASSLIAGDSYEQYF. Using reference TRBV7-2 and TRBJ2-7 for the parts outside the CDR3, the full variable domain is GAGVSQSPSNKVTEKGKDVELRCDPISGHTALYWYRQSLGQGLEFLIYFQGNSAPDKSGLPSDRFSAERTGGSVSTLTIQRTQQEDSAVYLCASSLIAGDSYEQYFGPGTRLTVT.

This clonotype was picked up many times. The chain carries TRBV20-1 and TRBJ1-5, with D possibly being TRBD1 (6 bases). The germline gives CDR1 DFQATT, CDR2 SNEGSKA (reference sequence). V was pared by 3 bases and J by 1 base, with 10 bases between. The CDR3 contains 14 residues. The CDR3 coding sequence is TGCAGTGCTAGGGTAGGGGGGAGCAATCAGCCCCAGCATTTT. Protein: CSARVGGSNQPQHF.

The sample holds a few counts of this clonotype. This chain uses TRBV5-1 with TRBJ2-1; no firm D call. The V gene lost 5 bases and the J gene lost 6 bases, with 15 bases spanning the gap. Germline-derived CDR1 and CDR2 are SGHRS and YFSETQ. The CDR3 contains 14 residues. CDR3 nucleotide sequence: TGCGCCAGCAGTCCAAACGGACGCCCCAATGAGCAGTTCTTC. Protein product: CASSPNGRPNEQFF.

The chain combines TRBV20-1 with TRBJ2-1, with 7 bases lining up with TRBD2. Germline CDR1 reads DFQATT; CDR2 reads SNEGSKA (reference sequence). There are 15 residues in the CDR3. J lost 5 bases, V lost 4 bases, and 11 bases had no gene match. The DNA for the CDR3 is TGCAGTGCTACCCCGGGAGGAGCGCCCGACAATGAGCAGTTCTTC. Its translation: CSATPGGAPDNEQFF.

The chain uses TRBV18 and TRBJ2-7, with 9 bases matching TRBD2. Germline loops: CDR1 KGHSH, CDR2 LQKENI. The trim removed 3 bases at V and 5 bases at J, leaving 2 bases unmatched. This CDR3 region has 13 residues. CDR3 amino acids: CASSPRLADEQYF. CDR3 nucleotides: TGTGCCAGCTCACCGAGACTAGCGGACGAGCAGTACTTC. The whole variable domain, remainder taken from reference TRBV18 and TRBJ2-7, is NAGVMQNPRHLVRRRGQEARLRCSPMKGHSHVYWYRQLPEEGLKFMVYLQKENIIDESGMPKERFSAEFPKEGPSILRIQQVVRGDSAAYFCASSPRLADEQYFGPGTRLTVT.

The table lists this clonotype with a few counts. The CDR3 region has the DNA TGTGCCAGCAGTTTGGCCGACAGAAAAGAGACCCAGTACTTC. Its translation: CASSLADRKETQYF. The gene calls are TRBV12-3 or TRBV12-4 and TRBJ2-5; D perhaps matches TRBD1 (5 bases). Trimming removed 3 bases from V and 3 bases from J, with 11 bases in between. The CDR3 contains 14 residues.

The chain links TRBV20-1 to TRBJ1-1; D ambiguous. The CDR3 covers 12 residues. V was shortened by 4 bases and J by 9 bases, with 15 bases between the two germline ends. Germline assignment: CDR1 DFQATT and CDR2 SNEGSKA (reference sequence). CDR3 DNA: TGCAGTGCTAATCTCCGCGCCCGCCAAGCTTTCTTT. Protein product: CSANLRARQAFF.

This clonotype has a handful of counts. The CDR3 sequence: CAGSNTLLAGDSYEQYF. The CDR3 DNA follows: TGTGCCGGGAGCAATACTTTACTAGCGGGAGACAGCTACGAGCAGTACTTC. The J gene is TRBJ2-7, the V gene TRBV21-1; TRBD2, the table's D call, lacks a check against the DNA. TRBV21-1 corresponds to a pseudogene. The CDR3 consists of 17 residues.

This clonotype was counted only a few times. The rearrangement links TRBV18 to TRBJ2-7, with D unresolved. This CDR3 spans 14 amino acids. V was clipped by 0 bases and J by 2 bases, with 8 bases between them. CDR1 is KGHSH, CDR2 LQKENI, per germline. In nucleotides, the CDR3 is TGTGCCAGCTCACCACCGGGTCGTCCCTACGAGCAGTACTTC. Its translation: CASSPPGRPYEQYF. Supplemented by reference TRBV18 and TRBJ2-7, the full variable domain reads NAGVMQNPRHLVRRRGQEARLRCSPMKGHSHVYWYRQLPEEGLKFMVYLQKENIIDESGMPKERFSAEFPKEGPSILRIQQVVRGDSAAYFCASSPPGRPYEQYFGPGTRLTVT.

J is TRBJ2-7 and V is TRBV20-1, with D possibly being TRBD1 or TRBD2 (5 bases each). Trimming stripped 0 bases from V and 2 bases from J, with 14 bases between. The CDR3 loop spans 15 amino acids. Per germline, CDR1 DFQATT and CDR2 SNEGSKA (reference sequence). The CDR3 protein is CSAREPGRDPYEQYF. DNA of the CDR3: TGCAGTGCTAGAGAACCGGGGCGCGACCCCTACGAGCAGTACTTC.

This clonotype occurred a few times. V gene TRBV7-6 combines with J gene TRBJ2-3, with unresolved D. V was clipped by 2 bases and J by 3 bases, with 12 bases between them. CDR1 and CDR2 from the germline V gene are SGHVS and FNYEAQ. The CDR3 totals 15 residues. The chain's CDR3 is CASSLHGVRTDTQYF. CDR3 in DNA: TGTGCCAGCAGCTTACATGGGGTACGGACAGATACGCAGTATTTT.

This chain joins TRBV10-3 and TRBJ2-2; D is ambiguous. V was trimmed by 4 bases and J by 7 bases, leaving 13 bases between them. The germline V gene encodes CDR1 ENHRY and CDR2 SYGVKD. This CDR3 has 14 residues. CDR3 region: CAISAGQTYGELFF. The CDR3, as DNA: TGTGCCATCAGTGCTGGGCAGACCTACGGGGAGCTGTTTTTT.

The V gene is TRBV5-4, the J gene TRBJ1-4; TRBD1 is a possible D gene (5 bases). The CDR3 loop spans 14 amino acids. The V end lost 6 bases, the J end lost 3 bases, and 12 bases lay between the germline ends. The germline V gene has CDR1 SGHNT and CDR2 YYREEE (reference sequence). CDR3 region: CASTPGVANEKLFF. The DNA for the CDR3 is TGTGCCAGCACCCCGGGGGTAGCTAATGAAAAACTGTTTTTT. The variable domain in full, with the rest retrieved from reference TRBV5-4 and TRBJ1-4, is ETGVTQSPTHLIKTRGQQVTLRCSSQSGHNTVSWYQQALGQGPQFIFQYYREEENGRGNFPPRFSGLQFPNYSSELNVNALELDDSALYLCASTPGVANEKLFFGSGTQLSVL.

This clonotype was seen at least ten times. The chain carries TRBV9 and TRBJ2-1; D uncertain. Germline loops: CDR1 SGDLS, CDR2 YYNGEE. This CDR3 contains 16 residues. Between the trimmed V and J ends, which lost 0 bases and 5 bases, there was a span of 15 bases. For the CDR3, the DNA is TGTGCCAGCAGCGTAGCTATAATGGCTACCGACAATGAGCAGTTCTTC. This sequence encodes CASSVAIMATDNEQFF.

The CDR3 spells CASILGGTVEAFF. The CDR3 DNA is TGTGCCAGTATCCTGGGCGGGACAGTTGAAGCTTTCTTT. J is TRBJ1-1 and V is TRBV19; 7 bases match TRBD1. V trimming: 7 bases; J trimming: 7 bases; junction bases outside the gene matches: 9. This CDR3 has 13 amino acids. Per germline, CDR1 LNHDA and CDR2 SQIVND (reference sequence).

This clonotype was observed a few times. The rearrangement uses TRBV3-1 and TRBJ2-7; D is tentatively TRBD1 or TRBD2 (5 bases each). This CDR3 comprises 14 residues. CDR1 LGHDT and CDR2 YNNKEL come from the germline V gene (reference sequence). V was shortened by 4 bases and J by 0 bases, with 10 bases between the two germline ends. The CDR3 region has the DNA TGTGCCAGCAGCCTGGGACCTCGCTCCTACGAGCAGTACTTC. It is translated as CASSLGPRSYEQYF.

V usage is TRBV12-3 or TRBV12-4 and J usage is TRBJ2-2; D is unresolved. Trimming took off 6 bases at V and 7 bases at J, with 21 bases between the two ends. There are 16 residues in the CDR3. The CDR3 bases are TGTGCCAGCAGCCCACCGACGCTTCTGACGGGCGGGGAGCTGTTTTTT. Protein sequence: CASSPPTLLTGGELFF.

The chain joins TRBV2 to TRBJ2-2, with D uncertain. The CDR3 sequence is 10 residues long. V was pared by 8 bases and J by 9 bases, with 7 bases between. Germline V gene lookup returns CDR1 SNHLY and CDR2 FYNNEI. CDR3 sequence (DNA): TGTGCCAGCGGAACTCGGGAGCTGTTTTTT. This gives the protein CASGTRELFF.

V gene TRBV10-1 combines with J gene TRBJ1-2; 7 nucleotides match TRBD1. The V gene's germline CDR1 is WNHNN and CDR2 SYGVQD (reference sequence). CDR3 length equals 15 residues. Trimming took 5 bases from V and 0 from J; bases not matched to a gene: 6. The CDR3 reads CASSSDRDPNYGYTF. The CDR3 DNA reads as TGCGCCAGCAGTTCTGACAGGGATCCTAACTATGGCTACACCTTC.

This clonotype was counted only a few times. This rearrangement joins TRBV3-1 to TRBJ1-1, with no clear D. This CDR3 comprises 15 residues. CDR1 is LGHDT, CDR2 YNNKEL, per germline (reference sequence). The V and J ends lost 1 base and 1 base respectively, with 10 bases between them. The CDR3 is CASSQVRGANTEAFF. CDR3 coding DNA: TGTGCCAGCAGCCAAGTCCGGGGTGCGAACACTGAAGCTTTCTTT.

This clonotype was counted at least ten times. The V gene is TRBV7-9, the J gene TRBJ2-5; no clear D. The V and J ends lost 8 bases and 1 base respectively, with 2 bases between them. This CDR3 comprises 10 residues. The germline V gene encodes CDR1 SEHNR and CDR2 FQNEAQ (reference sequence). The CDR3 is CASGQETQYF. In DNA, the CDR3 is TGTGCCAGCGGCCAAGAGACCCAGTACTTC.